This TCR beta chain is drawn from a study of OX40 agonist ivuxolimab in advanced cancers. V was shortened by 0 bases and J by 1 base, with 8 bases between the two germline ends. The germline CDR1 and CDR2 sequences are SGHRS and YFSETQ. This CDR3 spans 15 amino acids. Assay: immunoSEQ multiplex PCR; the TCRdb copy retains only in-frame clones and omits some. In the table there are 45,000 to 65,000 clones, approximately 80% of which are singletons. Drawing of blood for sampling happened at baseline, at cycle 4 day 1, and at cycle 7 day 1. This rearrangement joins TRBV5-1 to TRBJ2-1; tentative D call: TRBD1 (6 bases). Sequenced here: CD4+ or CD8+ T cells sorted from blood, sampled in a trial of the OX40 agonist ivuxolimab. The TCR was taken from an adult with an advanced solid tumor such as melanoma, head and neck, liver or kidney cancer. The CDR3 DNA sequence: TGCGCCAGCAGCTTGGGGGGGCTTTCCTACAATGAGCAGTTCTTC. Amino acid sequence: CASSLGGLSYNEQFF.